The rows below give T cell receptor beta chains drawn from one sample of a study of blood T cell repertoires in COVID-19. Only in-frame clones appear in the TCRdb table, and some are missing; sequencing was by immunoSEQ multiplex PCR. Among about 75,000 clones listed, 70% to 80% were seen once. The sequenced material came from peripheral blood. The receptors here all came from a woman of 80 years or more with active or convalescent COVID-19. Each CDR3 is given with its conserved first and last residue. Fields, in order: J gene, D gene, V gene, clone size, CDR3 protein, CDR3 DNA. D genes are given only for firm matches. For some rows the clone size is stated as once, few or many, or as a class when expanded; others skip it.

>TRBJ1-1|NA|TRBV19|NA
CASSIRAGTMNTEAFF
TGTGCCAGTAGTATTCGGGCGGGGACCATGAACACTGAAGCTTTCTTT
>TRBJ2-1|TRBD2|TRBV19|NA
CASSIRPAGAYNEQFF
TGTGCCAGTAGTATAAGGCCAGCGGGAGCCTACAATGAGCAGTTCTTC
>TRBJ1-5|NA|TRBV19|NA
CASSIQQGGNQPQHF
TGTGCCAGTAGTATACAACAGGGAGGGAATCAGCCCCAGCATTTT
>TRBJ2-7|TRBD1|TRBV7-9|NA
CASSSNGDREPYEQYF
TGTGCCAGCAGCTCGAACGGTGACAGGGAACCCTACGAGCAGTACTTC
>TRBJ2-7|NA|TRBV19|NA
CASSLRGASYEQYF
TGTGCCAGTAGTCTCAGGGGGGCCTCCTACGAGCAGTACTTC
>TRBJ2-1|NA|TRBV4-1|NA
CASSQTSSHNEQFF
TGCGCCAGCAGCCAAACTAGCTCCCACAATGAGCAGTTCTTC
>TRBJ1-1|NA|TRBV3-1/TRBV3-2|NA
CASSQSAGSLSAFF
TGTGCCAGCAGCCAGTCAGCGGGGTCGCTGTCGGCTTTCTTT
>TRBJ1-1|TRBD1|TRBV6-5|NA
CASSSTGGTEAFF
TGTGCCAGCAGTTCGACAGGGGGGACTGAAGCTTTCTTT
>TRBJ2-7|TRBD1|TRBV7-9|NA
CASSYPGTALGEQYF
TGTGCCAGCAGCTATCCCGGGACAGCGTTGGGGGAGCAGTACTTC
>TRBJ2-7|TRBD2|TRBV5-5|NA
CASSLRDYGYEQYF
TGTGCCAGCAGCTTGAGGGACTATGGCTACGAGCAGTACTTC
>TRBJ1-4|NA|TRBV28|NA
CASSFVGGTVLEKLFF
TGTGCCAGCAGTTTTGTGGGGGGGACGGTACTTGAAAAACTGTTTTTT
>TRBJ2-7|NA|TRBV19|NA
CASSRQGSPYEQYF
TGTGCCAGTAGCCGGCAGGGGTCTCCCTACGAGCAGTACTTC
>TRBJ2-7|NA|TRBV6-1|NA
CASSENGGRGSEQYF
TGTGCCAGCAGTGAAAATGGAGGGCGAGGATCCGAGCAGTACTTC
>TRBJ1-4|NA|TRBV29-1|NA
CSAGAWNEKLFF
TGCAGCGCAGGGGCCTGGAATGAAAAACTGTTTTTT
>TRBJ1-4|TRBD1|TRBV19|NA
CASSTRTGRLEKLFF
TGTGCCAGTAGCACCCGGACAGGTCGATTAGAAAAACTGTTTTTT
>TRBJ1-2|NA|TRBV7-2|NA
CASSSRSSQGSRGYTF
TGTGCCAGCAGCTCCCGAAGCAGCCAGGGGAGTCGCGGCTACACCTTC
>TRBJ2-5|NA|TRBV11-2|few
CASRPLFVETQYF
TGTGCCAGCAGGCCCCTATTCGTAGAGACCCAGTACTTC
>TRBJ1-5|NA|TRBV7-2|NA
CASSPHGQTNQPQHF
TGTGCCAGCAGCCCACACGGACAGACCAATCAGCCCCAGCATTTT
>TRBJ2-1|NA|TRBV18|NA
CASSPQGWNEQFF
TGTGCCAGCTCACCACAGGGGTGGAATGAGCAGTTCTTC
>TRBJ1-4|NA|TRBV30|few
CAWSVTGVNTQLFF
TGTGCCTGGAGTGTAACCGGGGTTAACACTCAACTGTTTTTT
>TRBJ2-5|NA|TRBV7-9|few
CASSPQGDETQYF
TGTGCCAGCAGCCCCCAGGGTGATGAGACCCAGTACTTC
>TRBJ2-5|NA|TRBV21-1|NA
CASSKAGSSGTSGRKRPQETQYF
TGTGCCAGCAGCAAAGCCGGGAGCTCCGGGACTAGCGGGCGCAAGCGACCTCAAGAGACCCAGTACTTC
>TRBJ1-5|NA|TRBV6-1|NA
CASSEHNQPQHF
TGTGCCAGCAGTGAACACAATCAGCCCCAGCATTTT
>TRBJ2-3|NA|TRBV6-5|NA
CASSPLVVITDTQYF
TGTGCCAGCAGTCCTTTAGTGGTAATCACAGATACGCAGTATTTT
>TRBJ2-5|TRBD2|TRBV4-1|few
CASSHRLTSGVGETQYF
TGCGCCAGCAGCCACCGTTTGACTAGCGGGGTTGGGGAGACCCAGTACTTC
>TRBJ2-1|NA|TRBV7-3|NA
CASSATQDSLQFF
TGTGCCAGCAGCGCGACACAGGACAGCTTGCAGTTCTTC
>TRBJ1-6|NA|TRBV11-2|NA
CASSLLGGASPLHF
TGTGCCAGCAGCTTATTGGGGGGAGCGTCACCCCTCCACTTT
>TRBJ1-1|NA|TRBV7-9|few
CASSRLPGGRGEAFF
TGTGCCAGCAGCCGGCTTCCGGGGGGCAGGGGTGAAGCTTTCTTT
>TRBJ1-1|NA|TRBV5-4|many
CASSRGQHTEAFF
TGTGCCAGCAGTCGGGGACAACACACTGAAGCTTTCTTT
>TRBJ2-3|TRBD2|TRBV4-1|NA
CASSQPGLAGGGGGTDTQYF
TGCGCCAGCAGCCAGCCGGGACTAGCGGGAGGAGGCGGAGGGACAGATACGCAGTATTTT
>TRBJ2-2|NA|TRBV7-3|few
CASSSSVDSYLNTGELFF
TGTGCCAGCAGCTCCAGTGTGGACAGCTACCTGAACACCGGGGAGCTGTTTTTT
>TRBJ2-3|NA|TRBV10-3|NA
CAIRLGAPTDTQYF
TGTGCCATCAGACTGGGGGCCCCCACAGATACGCAGTATTTT
>TRBJ1-2|NA|TRBV12-1|few
CASSFGTGDNYGYTF
TGTGCCAGCAGCTTTGGGACAGGGGATAACTATGGCTACACCTTC
>TRBJ2-7|TRBD1|TRBV5-8|once
CASSLDGTGTYEQYF
TGTGCCAGCAGCTTGGACGGGACAGGGACCTACGAGCAGTACTTC
>TRBJ2-4|TRBD1|TRBV4-1|NA
CASSLLRGTTGERGNIQYF
TGCGCCAGCAGCCTCCTCAGGGGGACCACAGGGGAAAGGGGAAACATTCAGTACTTC
>TRBJ2-1|NA|TRBV6-2/TRBV6-3|NA
CASSYSWGFYNEQFF
TGTGCCAGCAGTTACTCGTGGGGCTTCTACAATGAGCAGTTCTTC
>TRBJ2-5|NA|TRBV7-3|NA
CASSPGVGVSYQETQYF
TGTGCCAGCAGCCCCGGTGTCGGGGTCTCGTACCAAGAGACCCAGTACTTC
>TRBJ2-5|NA|TRBV7-8|NA
CASSLSGSRETQYF
TGTGCCAGCAGCTTATCCGGGAGTCGGGAGACCCAGTACTTC
>TRBJ1-2|TRBD1|TRBV4-1|once
CASSLSYRGQGYGYTF
TGCGCCAGCAGCCTTTCTTACAGGGGGCAGGGCTATGGCTACACCTTC
>TRBJ2-5|TRBD2|TRBV20-1|NA
CSASRLALSAETQYF
TGCAGTGCTAGTAGACTAGCATTGTCCGCAGAGACCCAGTACTTC
>TRBJ2-2|TRBD1|TRBV4-2|NA
CASSPQGQGAWVTGELFF
TGTGCCAGCAGCCCCCAGGGACAGGGGGCGTGGGTCACCGGGGAGCTGTTTTTT
>TRBJ2-7|TRBD2|TRBV7-3|NA
CASSLDAGGGYEQYF
TGTGCCAGCAGCTTAGATGCGGGAGGAGGGTACGAGCAGTACTTC
>TRBJ1-5|NA|TRBV19|NA
CASRQGEAGNQPQHF
TGTGCCAGTAGGCAAGGGGAGGCGGGCAATCAGCCCCAGCATTTT
>TRBJ1-5|NA|TRBV28|NA
CASSFGGARNQPQHF
TGTGCCAGCAGTTTTGGTGGGGCGCGTAATCAGCCCCAGCATTTT
>TRBJ2-7|TRBD1|TRBV4-1|NA
CASSHNLDRGYPEQYF
TGCGCCAGCAGCCATAATTTGGACAGGGGTTACCCCGAGCAGTACTTC
>TRBJ2-2|NA|TRBV7-9|once
CASSTRSTGELFF
TGTGCCAGCAGCACCAGATCCACCGGGGAGCTGTTTTTT
>TRBJ2-3|TRBD2|TRBV28|NA
CASSFRLATDTQYF
TGTGCCAGCAGTTTTCGACTAGCGACAGATACGCAGTATTTT
>TRBJ2-7|NA|TRBV12-3/TRBV12-4|NA
CASKARGHQYF
TGTGCCAGCAAGGCGAGGGGACATCAGTACTTC
>TRBJ1-6|NA|TRBV11-2|NA
CASRESGQYNSPLHF
TGTGCCAGCAGAGAAAGCGGGCAGTATAATTCACCCCTCCACTTT
>TRBJ2-2|NA|TRBV6-5|once
CASSYWETGELFF
TGTGCCAGCAGTTACTGGGAGACCGGGGAGCTGTTTTTT
>TRBJ2-7|NA|TRBV2|few
CASSAREQYF
TGTGCCAGCAGTGCGCGGGAGCAGTACTTC
>TRBJ1-1|NA|TRBV5-1|NA
CASSSELRGQTEAFF
TGCGCCAGCAGCTCGGAATTGCGGGGGCAGACTGAAGCTTTCTTT
>TRBJ1-1|NA|TRBV6-2/TRBV6-3|few
CASSQGRRTEAFF
TGTGCCAGCAGTCAGGGGCGAAGGACTGAAGCTTTCTTT
>TRBJ2-7|NA|TRBV3-1/TRBV3-2|NA
CASSQRDGYEQYF
TGTGCCAGCAGCCAGAGGGATGGCTACGAGCAGTACTTC
>TRBJ2-3|TRBD1|TRBV6-2/TRBV6-3|NA
CASSDRVKPDTQYF
TGTGCCAGCAGTGACAGGGTGAAGCCAGATACGCAGTATTTT
>TRBJ2-7|TRBD1|TRBV7-2|once
CASSLEPSGGLIAYEQYF
TGTGCCAGCAGCTTAGAGCCTTCAGGGGGCCTCATAGCCTACGAGCAGTACTTC